These T cell receptor beta chains were read from a single sample in a study of T cells after posttransplantation cyclophosphamide. The method was immunoSEQ multiplex PCR; TCRdb's version includes in-frame clones alone and lacks a portion of them. The repertoire yields tens of thousands of clones, none seen only once; the top ten contain approximately 7%. Material: PBMCs. All receptors derive from a woman aged 55-69 years in good health, CMV-negative, and a related stem cell transplant donor. Both conserved end residues are part of each CDR3. The D gene is left open where the match is weak. Where a row states a size, it is once, few, many or the class of an expanded clone; other rows omit it.

CDR3 protein | CDR3 DNA | clone size | J gene | D gene | V gene
CAWRGGGNQPQHF | TGTGCCTGGAGGGGGGGAGGTAATCAGCCCCAGCATTTT | few | TRBJ1-5 | . | TRBV30
CASSLVPGQGAAGELFF | TGCGCCAGCAGCTTGGTACCGGGACAGGGTGCCGCCGGGGAGCTGTTTTTT | many | TRBJ2-2 | TRBD1 | TRBV5-1
CASSPRGWNTEAFF | TGTGCCAGCAGTCCCAGGGGGTGGAACACTGAAGCTTTCTTT | many | TRBJ1-1 | TRBD1 | TRBV28
CASSLLESSYNEQFF | TGTGCCAGCAGTTTACTAGAAAGCTCCTACAATGAGCAGTTCTTC | many | TRBJ2-1 | . | TRBV28
CASSAADVSNQPQHF | TGTGCCAGTAGTGCCGCGGATGTTAGCAATCAGCCCCAGCATTTT | many | TRBJ1-5 | . | TRBV19
CASRPTGGETQYF | TGTGCCAGCAGGCCGACAGGGGGAGAGACCCAGTACTTC | many | TRBJ2-5 | TRBD1 | TRBV6-6
CASSLSSTGTGFETQYF | TGTGCCAGCAGCTTATCCTCCACCGGGACAGGGTTTGAGACCCAGTACTTC | few | TRBJ2-5 | TRBD1 | TRBV11-2
CSVEMEVYPYNEQFF | TGCAGCGTTGAAATGGAGGTTTACCCCTACAATGAGCAGTTCTTC | few | TRBJ2-1 | . | TRBV29-1
CASSRNRVEQFF | TGTGCCAGCAGTCGGAACCGGGTCGAGCAGTTCTTC | many | TRBJ2-1 | . | TRBV28
CASSFTGGSSYEQYF | TGTGCCAGCAGCTTTACAGGGGGAAGCTCCTACGAGCAGTACTTC | many | TRBJ2-7 | TRBD1 | TRBV7-9
CASSARLGALKTQYF | TGTGCCAGCAGTGCCCGACTAGGGGCTTTAAAGACCCAGTACTTC | few | TRBJ2-5 | . | TRBV27
CSVVGTGRGYNEQFF | TGCAGCGTTGTGGGGACCGGGAGGGGCTACAATGAGCAGTTCTTC | . | TRBJ2-1 | TRBD2 | TRBV29-1
CASTFRGTGELFF | TGCGCCAGTACTTTCAGGGGGACCGGGGAGCTGTTTTTT | many | TRBJ2-2 | TRBD1 | TRBV10-1
CASSQNGAYNEQFF | TGCGCCAGCAGCCAAAACGGGGCCTACAATGAGCAGTTCTTC | many | TRBJ2-1 | . | TRBV4-1
CASSLTSPLLF | TGTGCCAGCAGCTTAACTAGCCCTCTACTATTT | many | TRBJ2-3 | . | TRBV7-2
CASSERLADHPSYEQYF | TGTGCCAGTAGTGAGAGACTAGCGGACCACCCCTCCTACGAGCAGTACTTC | many | TRBJ2-7 | TRBD2 | TRBV19